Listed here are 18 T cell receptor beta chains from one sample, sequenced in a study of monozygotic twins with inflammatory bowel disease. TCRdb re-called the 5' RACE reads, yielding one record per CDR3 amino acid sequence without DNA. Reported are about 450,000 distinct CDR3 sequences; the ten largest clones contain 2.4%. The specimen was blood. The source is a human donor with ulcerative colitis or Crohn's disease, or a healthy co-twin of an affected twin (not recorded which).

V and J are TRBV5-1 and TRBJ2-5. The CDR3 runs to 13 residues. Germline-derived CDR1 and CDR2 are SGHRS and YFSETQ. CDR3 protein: CASSRDFQETQYF. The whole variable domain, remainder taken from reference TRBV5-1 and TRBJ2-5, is KAGVTQTPRYLIKTRGQQVTLSCSPISGHRSVSWYQQTPGQGLQFLFEYFSETQRNKGNFPGRFSGRQFSNSRSEMNVSTLELGDSALYLCASSRDFQETQYFGPGTRLLVL.

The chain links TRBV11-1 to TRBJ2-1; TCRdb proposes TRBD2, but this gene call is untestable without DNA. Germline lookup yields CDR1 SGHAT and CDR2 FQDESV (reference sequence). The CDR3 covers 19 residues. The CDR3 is CASSPRTSGGDSSYNEQFF.

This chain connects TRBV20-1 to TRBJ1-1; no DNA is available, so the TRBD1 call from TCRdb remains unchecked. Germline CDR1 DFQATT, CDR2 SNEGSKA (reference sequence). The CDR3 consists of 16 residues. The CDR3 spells CSARDFTGTGNTEAFF.

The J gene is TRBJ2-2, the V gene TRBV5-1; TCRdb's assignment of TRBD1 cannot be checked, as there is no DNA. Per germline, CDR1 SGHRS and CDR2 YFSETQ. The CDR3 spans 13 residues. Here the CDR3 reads CASSPEGPGELFF.

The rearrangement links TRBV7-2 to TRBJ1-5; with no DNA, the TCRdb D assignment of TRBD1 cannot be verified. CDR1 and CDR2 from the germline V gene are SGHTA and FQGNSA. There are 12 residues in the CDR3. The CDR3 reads CASSDREEPQHF.

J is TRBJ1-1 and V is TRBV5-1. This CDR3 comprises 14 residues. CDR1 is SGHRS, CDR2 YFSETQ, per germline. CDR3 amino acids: CASSTGTYGGTAFF. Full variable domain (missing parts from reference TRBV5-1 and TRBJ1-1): KAGVTQTPRYLIKTRGQQVTLSCSPISGHRSVSWYQQTPGQGLQFLFEYFSETQRNKGNFPGRFSGRQFSNSRSEMNVSTLELGDSALYLCASSTGTYGGTAFFGQGTRLTVV.

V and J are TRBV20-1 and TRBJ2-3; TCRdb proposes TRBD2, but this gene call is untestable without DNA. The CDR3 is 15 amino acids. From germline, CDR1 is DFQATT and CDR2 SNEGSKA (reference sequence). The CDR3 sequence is CSARVSGGLTDTQYF.

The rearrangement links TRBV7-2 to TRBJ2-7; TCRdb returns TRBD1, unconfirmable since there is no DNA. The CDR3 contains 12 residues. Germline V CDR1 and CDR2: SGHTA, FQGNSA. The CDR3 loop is CASSWDIDEQYF.

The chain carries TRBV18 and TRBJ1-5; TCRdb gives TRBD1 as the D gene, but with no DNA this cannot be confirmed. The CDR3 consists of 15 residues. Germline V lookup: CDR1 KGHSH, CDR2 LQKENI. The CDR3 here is CASSPQRGRGQPQHF. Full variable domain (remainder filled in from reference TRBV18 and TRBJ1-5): NAGVMQNPRHLVRRRGQEARLRCSPMKGHSHVYWYRQLPEEGLKFMVYLQKENIIDESGMPKERFSAEFPKEGPSILRIQQVVRGDSAAYFCASSPQRGRGQPQHFGDGTRLSIL.

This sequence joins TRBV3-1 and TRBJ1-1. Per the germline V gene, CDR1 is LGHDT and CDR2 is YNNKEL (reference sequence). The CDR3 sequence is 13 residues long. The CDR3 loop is CASRFTVNTEAFF.

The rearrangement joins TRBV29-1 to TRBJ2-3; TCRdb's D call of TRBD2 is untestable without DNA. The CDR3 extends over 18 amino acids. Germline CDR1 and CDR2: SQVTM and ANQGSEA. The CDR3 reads CSVEAGLELAMSGDTQYF.

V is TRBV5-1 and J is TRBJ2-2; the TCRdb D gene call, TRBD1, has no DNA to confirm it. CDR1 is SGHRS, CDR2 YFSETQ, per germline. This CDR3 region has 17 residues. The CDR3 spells CASSLRRDRVSSGELFF.

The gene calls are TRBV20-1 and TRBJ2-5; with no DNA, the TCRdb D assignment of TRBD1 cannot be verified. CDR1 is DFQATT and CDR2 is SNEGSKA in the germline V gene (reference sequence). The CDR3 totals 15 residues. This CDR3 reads CSARAPTGIQETQYF.

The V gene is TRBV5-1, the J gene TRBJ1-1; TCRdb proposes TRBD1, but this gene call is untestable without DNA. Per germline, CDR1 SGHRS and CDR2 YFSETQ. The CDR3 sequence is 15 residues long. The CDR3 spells CASRETGLLNTEAFF. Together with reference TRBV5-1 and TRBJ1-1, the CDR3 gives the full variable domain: KAGVTQTPRYLIKTRGQQVTLSCSPISGHRSVSWYQQTPGQGLQFLFEYFSETQRNKGNFPGRFSGRQFSNSRSEMNVSTLELGDSALYLCASRETGLLNTEAFFGQGTRLTVV.

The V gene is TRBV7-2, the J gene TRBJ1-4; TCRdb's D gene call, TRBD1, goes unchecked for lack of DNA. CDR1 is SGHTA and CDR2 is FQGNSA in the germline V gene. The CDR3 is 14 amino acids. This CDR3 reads CASSLQGSNEKLFF.

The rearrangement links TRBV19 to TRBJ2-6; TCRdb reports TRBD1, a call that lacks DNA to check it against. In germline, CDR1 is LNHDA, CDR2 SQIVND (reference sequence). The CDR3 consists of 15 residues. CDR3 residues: CASSISRAGANVLTF. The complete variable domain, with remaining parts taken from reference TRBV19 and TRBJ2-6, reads DGGITQSPKYLFRKEGQNVTLSCEQNLNHDAMYWYRQDPGQGLRLIYYSQIVNDFQKGDIAEGYSVSREKKESFPLTVTSAQKNPTAFYLCASSISRAGANVLTFGAGSRLTVL.

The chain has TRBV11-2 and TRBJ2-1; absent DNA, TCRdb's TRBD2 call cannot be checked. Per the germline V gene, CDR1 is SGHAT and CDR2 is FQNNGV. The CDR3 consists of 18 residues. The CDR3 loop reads CASRSFIMGEGLRNEQFF.

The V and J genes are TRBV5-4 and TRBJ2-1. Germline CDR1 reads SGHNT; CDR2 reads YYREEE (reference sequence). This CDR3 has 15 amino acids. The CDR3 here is CASSLGGSVGNEQFF.